A single sample gave rise to the 6 T cell receptor beta chains below, sequenced in a study of breast tumors, draining lymph nodes, adjacent tissues. TCRdb ran MiXCR on the multiplex PCR reads and lists one entry per CDR3 protein. The table lists some 230,000 distinct CDR3 sequences, less than 40% of them singletons, with approximately 3.3% in the top ten. Samples came from axillary lymph nodes draining the breast cancer. The sequencing input was axillary lymph node tissue. All receptors derive from a female donor with breast cancer. Some clones in this sample may be carry-over from other donors' samples.

This clonotype showed up many times. This chain connects TRBV7-8 to TRBJ1-6; 10 bases agree with TRBD1. V was clipped by 5 bases and J by 7 bases; unmatched bases: 11. The CDR3 consists of 17 residues. Germline V gene lookup returns CDR1 SGHVS and CDR2 FQNEAQ. This CDR3 is CASSPLPGTGENSPLHF. CDR3 in DNA: TGTGCCAGCAGCCCCTTACCCGGGACAGGGGAGAATTCACCCCTCCACTTT. Combining the CDR3 with reference TRBV7-8 and TRBJ1-6 gives the whole variable domain GAGVSQSPRYKVAKRGQDVALRCDPISGHVSLFWYQQALGQGPEFLTYFQNEAQLDKSGLPSDRFFAERPEGSVSTLKIQRTQQEDSAVYLCASSPLPGTGENSPLHFGNGTRLTVT.

V and J are TRBV12-3 or TRBV12-4 and TRBJ2-3; TRBD2 agrees at 8 bases. The V segment lost 0 bases and the J segment 1 base; nucleotides outside the gene matches: 3. This CDR3 is 16 amino acids long. CDR3 bases: TGTGCCAGCAGTTTAGCAACGGGGGGGCGCACAGATACGCAGTATTTT. Translating it yields CASSLATGGRTDTQYF.

A word on this clonotype: A read error may explain this, as a much larger clone is one base away. This chain joins TRBV19 and TRBJ2-7, with 10 bases aligning to TRBD1. There are 17 residues in the CDR3. Germline CDR1 is LNHDA and CDR2 is SQIVND (reference sequence). The CDR3 reads CASSILGLGQGPYEQSF. CDR3 DNA sequence: TGTGCCAGTAGTATTTTGGGCTTGGGACAGGGGCCCTACGAGCAGTCCTTC.

This clonotype was counted a few times. This may come from a read error, since a much larger clone is one base off. This chain links TRBV20-1 with TRBJ1-5; D is ambiguous. The CDR3 covers 12 residues. Germline CDR1 DFQATT, CDR2 SNEGSKA (reference sequence). The CDR3 DNA is TGCAGTGCTAGGGAGGGCAGTCAGCCCCCGCATTTT. Translated, it gives CSAREGSQPPHF.

This clonotype was counted at least ten times. The chain links TRBV10-3 to TRBJ2-7, with D maybe TRBD2 (6 bases). The CDR3 has 15 amino acids. Between the trimmed V and J ends, which lost 4 bases and 1 base, there was a span of 14 bases. Germline V gives CDR1 ENHRY, CDR2 SYGVKD. CDR3 sequence: CAISVGVAASYEQYF. The CDR3, as DNA: TGTGCCATCAGTGTTGGGGTAGCGGCATCCTACGAGCAGTACTTC.

This clonotype was detected many times. The chain employs TRBV30 and TRBJ2-7; D possibly corresponds to TRBD1 (6 bases). V lost 4 bases, J lost 0 bases, and 10 bases lay in between. Germline lookup yields CDR1 GTSNPN and CDR2 SVGIG (reference sequence). The CDR3 runs 13 residues. CDR3 amino acids: CAWKGGTSYEQYF. In nucleotides, the CDR3 is TGTGCCTGGAAAGGGGGTACCTCCTACGAGCAGTACTTC. The complete variable domain, with remaining parts taken from reference TRBV30 and TRBJ2-7, reads SQTIHQWPATLVQPVGSPLSLECTVEGTSNPNLYWYRQAAGRGLQLLFYSVGIGQISSEVPQNLSASRPQDRQFILSSKKLLLSDSGFYLCAWKGGTSYEQYFGPGTRLTVT.